The TCR beta chain under discussion was sequenced for a study of blood T cell repertoires in COVID-19. Study-level information: Whether acute or convalescent, the COVID-19 samples came from the United States, Italy and Spain.

This CDR3 has 15 amino acids. V was trimmed by 1 base and J by 8 bases, leaving 12 bases between them. Germline CDR1 and CDR2: SGHTA and FQGNSA. Original methodology: Quantification of nucleated cells was approximated via reference gene primer amplification. The protocol was immunoSEQ multiplex PCR, while the TCRdb copy is restricted to in-frame clones and leaves out a portion. The D gene and trimming were derived from the DNA, and the V and J assignments and clone size from that table. The sample holds about 150,000 clones, approximately 80% seen once. The chain couples TRBV7-2 to TRBJ1-6; D is possibly TRBD1 (6 bases). The sample comprised peripheral blood. The receptor comes from a man aged 55 to 70 with acute or convalescent COVID-19. The CDR3 DNA follows: TGTGCCAGCAGCTTAGTGGGGTCAGGGGATTCACCCCTCCACTTT. Protein sequence: CASSLVGSGDSPLHF.